Shown below are 9 T cell receptor beta chains from a single sample sequenced in a study of identical twins. TCRdb re-derived calls from the 5' RACE reads in MiXCR, one entry per CDR3 protein. The sample contains more than 1.5 million distinct CDR3 sequences, around 33% of which appear only once. The sequenced sample was cord blood. Source of these receptors: a newborn girl in good health.

The table lists this clonotype with a few counts. The chain links TRBV7-2 to TRBJ2-4, with 7 bases fitting TRBD2. Trimming at V came to 2 bases and at J to 7 bases, leaving 5 bases not matched to a gene. Germline CDR1 and CDR2: SGHTA and FQGNSA. There are 14 residues in the CDR3. CDR3 DNA sequence: TGTGCCAGCAGCTTAAGCCCTAGCGGCAACATTCAGTACTTC. This encodes CASSLSPSGNIQYF. Complete variable domain (other parts from reference TRBV7-2 and TRBJ2-4): GAGVSQSPSNKVTEKGKDVELRCDPISGHTALYWYRQSLGQGLEFLIYFQGNSAPDKSGLPSDRFSAERTGGSVSTLTIQRTQQEDSAVYLCASSLSPSGNIQYFGAGTRLSVL.

This chain connects TRBV28 to TRBJ2-3; possibly TRBD1 for D (6 bases). The length of the CDR3 is 16 residues. Germline CDR1 MDHEN, CDR2 SYDVKM. Trimming took 3 bases from V and 2 from J, leaving 15 bases between them. CDR3 DNA sequence: TGTGCCAGCAGTTTTCCCCGGACAGTTTTCACAGATACGCAGTATTTT. Amino acids: CASSFPRTVFTDTQYF.

This chain uses TRBV4-2 with TRBJ2-3; tentative D call: TRBD2 (6 bases). The CDR3 has 15 residues. The V end was cut by 0 bases, the J end by 6 bases, with 13 bases between. Germline CDR1 reads LGHNA; CDR2 reads YNFKEQ. CDR3 loop: CASSQDRASEDTQYF. DNA for the CDR3: TGTGCCAGCAGCCAAGATCGGGCTAGCGAGGATACGCAGTATTTT.

This clonotype was seen a few times. This chain connects TRBV5-1 to TRBJ1-4; TRBD1 aligns across 7 bases. Germline loops: CDR1 SGHRS, CDR2 YFSETQ. This CDR3 is built from 15 residues. J was trimmed by 1 base and V by 3 bases; bases with no gene match: 3. CDR3 sequence (DNA): TGCGCCAGCAGCTCCGACAGGGAAACTAATGAAAAACTGTTTTTT. Translation gives CASSSDRETNEKLFF. The full variable domain, completed using reference TRBV5-1 and TRBJ1-4, is KAGVTQTPRYLIKTRGQQVTLSCSPISGHRSVSWYQQTPGQGLQFLFEYFSETQRNKGNFPGRFSGRQFSNSRSEMNVSTLELGDSALYLCASSSDRETNEKLFFGSGTQLSVL.

The rearrangement uses TRBV12-3 or TRBV12-4 and TRBJ1-4, with D perhaps matching TRBD1 (6 bases). The CDR3 contains 12 residues. The ends were cut back, 6 bases at V and 6 bases at J, with 8 bases in the middle. Here the CDR3 reads CASRGGDEKLFF. CDR3 bases: TGTGCCAGCAGGGGGGGCGATGAAAAACTGTTTTTT.

The V gene is TRBV9, the J gene TRBJ2-3; 7 bases map to TRBD1. Germline CDR1 is SGDLS and CDR2 is YYNGEE. This CDR3 is 17 amino acids long. V shed 3 bases, J shed 0 bases, and the junction held 10 bases outside the gene matches. CDR3: CASSEGLGGTSTDTQYF. The CDR3 DNA sequence: TGTGCCAGCAGCGAGGGCCTAGGGGGCACTAGCACAGATACGCAGTATTTT.

The V and J genes are TRBV20-1 and TRBJ1-5; 7 bases are shared with TRBD1. This CDR3 has 14 residues. Germline V lookup: CDR1 DFQATT, CDR2 SNEGSKA (reference sequence). The J segment lost 5 bases and the V segment lost 6 bases, leaving 10 bases of the junction unmatched. DNA for the CDR3: TGCAGTGCCGGCCTGGACAGGCGCTATCAGCCCCAGCATTTT. Encoded protein: CSAGLDRRYQPQHF.

The rearrangement joins TRBV20-1 to TRBJ1-6; tentatively, D is TRBD1 (6 bases). V was shortened by 3 bases and J by 7 bases, with 16 bases between the two germline ends. The CDR3 consists of 15 residues. CDR1 is DFQATT and CDR2 is SNEGSKA in the germline V gene (reference sequence). The CDR3 nucleotides are TGCAGTGCTAGTGCCACAGGGTGGAAAAATTCACCCCTCCACTTT. Translation gives CSASATGWKNSPLHF.

This sequence joins TRBV5-1 and TRBJ2-3, with 10 bases aligning to TRBD2. Germline values: CDR1 SGHRS, CDR2 YFSETQ. V lost 3 bases, J lost 5 bases, and 3 bases stayed unmatched. This CDR3 is built from 14 residues. In nucleotides, the CDR3 is TGCGCCAGCAGCTCCGGGACTAGCGAAGATACGCAGTATTTT. As protein: CASSSGTSEDTQYF.